This TCR beta chain was captured by sequencing in a study of siplizumab effects on memory and regulatory T cells. Study observations and caveats: The apparent diversity of naive T cells exceeded that of memory cells, and naive T cells seemed to make a major contribution to the alloresponse. Roughly 80-97% of proliferating CD4+ or CD8+ clones defied assignment to a naive or memory phenotype.

Profiled with immunoSEQ multiplex PCR; TCRdb holds only in-frame clones, not every one. This table has under 95,000 clones, nearly 95% appearing once. Germline loops: CDR1 SGHRS, CDR2 YFSETQ. J was trimmed by 9 bases and V by 5 bases; bases with no gene match: 14. The CDR3 length is 18 residues. A note on this clone: What it recognizes is unknown.

Specimen: non-Treg CD4+ T cells sorted from blood. The chain employs TRBV5-1 and TRBJ2-1, with 16 positions matching TRBD2. The TCR comes from a human donor in good health. The CDR3 region has the DNA TGCGCCAGCAGTTTCAAGGGGGGGACTAGCGGGAGGGCTCCTGAGCAGTTCTTC. Translating gives CASSFKGGTSGRAPEQFF.